The 32 T cell receptor beta chains listed next were all sequenced from one sample in a study of blood T cell repertoires in COVID-19. Here immunoSEQ multiplex PCR was the method, and the copy in TCRdb shows in-frame clones only, minus some. The table shows over 150,000 clones, with around four fifths occurring only once. Sequencing was carried out using peripheral blood. These receptor sequences come from a middle-aged woman with COVID-19, enrolled during active disease.

V gene TRBV3-1 (or the pseudogene TRBV3-2) combines with J gene TRBJ2-5; no clear D. Trimming left V 2 bases short and J 5 bases short, with 9 bases between. Germline assignment: CDR1 LGHDT and CDR2 YNNKEL (reference sequence). The CDR3 runs 13 residues. The CDR3 DNA follows: TGTGCCAGCAGCCAACAACAAGCGGAGACCCAGTACTTC. Translating it yields CASSQQQAETQYF.

CDR3 coding DNA: TGCGCCAGCAGCCAACTCTCCCGGGACAGAGTAGCCAAAAACATTCAGTACTTC. Translating gives CASSQLSRDRVAKNIQYF. The chain uses TRBV4-1 and TRBJ2-4, with TRBD1 identical over 7 bases. Looked up from germline, CDR1 is MGHRA and CDR2 is YSYEKL. The CDR3 length is 18 residues. J gave up 0 bases and V 2 bases, and 10 bases lay outside the gene matches.

For the CDR3, the DNA is TGCAGCGTTGCCGCAGGTATTAATGAAAAACTGTTTTTT. This sequence encodes CSVAAGINEKLFF. The chain employs TRBV29-1 and TRBJ1-4, with D hard to call. Germline lookup yields CDR1 SQVTM and CDR2 ANQGSEA. V was trimmed by 4 bases and J by 4 bases, leaving 10 bases between them. The CDR3 length is 13 residues.

The count of this clone is one. The chain couples TRBV27 to TRBJ2-2; D gene ambiguous. The CDR3 is 12 amino acids. Germline loops: CDR1 MNHEY, CDR2 SMNVEV (reference sequence). V was clipped by 2 bases and J by 8 bases, with 6 bases between them. The CDR3 sequence: CASSLVAGELFF. The CDR3 bases are TGTGCCAGCAGTTTAGTTGCGGGGGAGCTGTTTTTT.

V is TRBV29-1 and J is TRBJ1-1, with a possible D match to TRBD1 (5 bases). The CDR3 length is 14 residues. The V and J ends lost 7 bases and 1 base respectively, with 16 bases between them. Germline CDR1 SQVTM, CDR2 ANQGSEA. In DNA form, the CDR3 reads TGCAGCGGAGATCTTGGCAGGGCGAACACTGAAGCTTTCTTT. Protein: CSGDLGRANTEAFF.

The chain carries TRBV29-1 and TRBJ1-6; D might be TRBD1 (6 bases). Germline V gene sequence: CDR1 SQVTM, CDR2 ANQGSEA. V was trimmed by 7 bases and J by 7 bases, leaving 17 bases between them. CDR3 size: 14 residues. The CDR3, as DNA: TGCAGCGCAATTCAGGGGCCGGGGAATTCACCCCTCCACTTT. Amino acids: CSAIQGPGNSPLHF.

A single count supports this clone. The CDR3 nucleotides are TGTGCTAGTGGTTTGGGTAGCGGGAGGGTCGGTGAGCAGTTCTTC. Its protein product is CASGLGSGRVGEQFF. This rearrangement joins TRBV12-5 to TRBJ2-1; 11 nucleotides match TRBD2. The CDR3 totals 15 residues. Germline assignment: CDR1 LGHNT and CDR2 FRNRAP. J gave up 9 bases and V 1 base, and 5 bases lay outside the gene matches.

This chain links TRBV6-5 with TRBJ2-7; D is ambiguous. The V gene's germline CDR1 is MNHEY and CDR2 SVGAGI. This CDR3 is built from 13 residues. Trimming took off 4 bases at V and 3 bases at J, with 10 bases between the two ends. CDR3 amino acids: CASSSPVVYEQYF. CDR3 bases: TGTGCCAGCAGTTCCCCGGTCGTCTACGAGCAGTACTTC.

The genes are TRBV28 and TRBJ1-4; D may be TRBD1 (6 bases). There are 20 residues in the CDR3. The V gene's germline CDR1 is MDHEN and CDR2 SYDVKM. The V end was cut by 2 bases, the J end by 0 bases, with 22 bases between. The chain's CDR3 is CASSLPLELAGATTNEKLFF. DNA for the CDR3: TGTGCCAGCAGTTTACCCTTGGAGTTGGCAGGGGCGACAACTAATGAAAAACTGTTTTTT.

The count of this clone is one. CDR3: CASSLATTAGGADTQYF. The CDR3 coding sequence is TGTGCCAGCAGCCTTGCTACTACAGCGGGAGGGGCAGATACGCAGTATTTT. V and J are TRBV5-6 and TRBJ2-3; 10 positions match TRBD2. The ends lost 4 bases at V and 4 bases at J; junction bases unmatched: 12. CDR1 is SGHDT, CDR2 YYEEEE, per germline. The CDR3 has 17 amino acids.

The V call is TRBV29-1, the J call TRBJ1-4; 8 nucleotides align to TRBD1. J was trimmed by 0 bases and V by 4 bases; bases with no gene match: 1. This CDR3 comprises 14 residues. Germline CDR1 SQVTM, CDR2 ANQGSEA. The CDR3 protein is CSVGDRSTNEKLFF. The CDR3 nucleotides are TGCAGCGTTGGGGACAGGTCAACTAATGAAAAACTGTTTTTT.

V gene TRBV7-2 combines with J gene TRBJ2-5; 7 nucleotides line up with TRBD1. CDR3 size: 14 residues. Germline lookup yields CDR1 SGHTA and CDR2 FQGNSA. V gave up 2 bases and J gave up 4 bases; unmatched junction bases: 4. CDR3 bases: TGTGCCAGCAGCTTACGCAGGGGGAGAGAGACCCAGTACTTC. This encodes CASSLRRGRETQYF. The whole variable domain, filled in from reference TRBV7-2 and TRBJ2-5, reads GAGVSQSPSNKVTEKGKDVELRCDPISGHTALYWYRQSLGQGLEFLIYFQGNSAPDKSGLPSDRFSAERTGGSVSTLTIQRTQQEDSAVYLCASSLRRGRETQYFGPGTRLLVL.

This clone was observed a few times. The chain has TRBV6-2 or TRBV6-3 and TRBJ2-1, with D possibly matching TRBD2 (5 bases). This CDR3 is built from 13 residues. The V gene's germline CDR1 is MNHEY and CDR2 SVGEGT. The V and J ends lost 4 bases and 7 bases respectively, with 11 bases between them. As DNA, the CDR3 is TGTGCCAGCAGTTTTACAACTAGGAATGAGCAGTTCTTC. Its protein is CASSFTTRNEQFF.

This clone was recorded once. The chain employs TRBV24-1 and TRBJ2-1; 8 bases agree with TRBD1. V gave up 4 bases and J gave up 3 bases; unmatched junction bases: 7. CDR3 length: 16 residues. CDR1 is KGHDR and CDR2 is SFDVKD in the germline V gene. CDR3 amino acids: CATSDPTGDGYNEQFF. In nucleotides, the CDR3 is TGTGCCACCAGTGACCCGACAGGGGATGGCTACAATGAGCAGTTCTTC.

This chain uses TRBV6-5 with TRBJ2-5, with D possibly TRBD1 on 6 matching bases. CDR1 and CDR2 (germline): MNHEY, SVGAGI. The CDR3 totals 12 residues. V lost 6 bases to trimming and J lost 3 bases, with 8 bases between them. The CDR3: CASSQGKETQYF. CDR3 sequence (DNA): TGTGCCAGCAGCCAGGGGAAAGAGACCCAGTACTTC.

In DNA form, the CDR3 reads TGTGCCAGCAGTGGGGGGACAGATATGACTAAAGATTACTACGAGCAGTACTTC. This gives the protein CASSGGTDMTKDYYEQYF. The rearrangement joins TRBV6-1 to TRBJ2-7; 7 bases map to TRBD1. The CDR3 has 18 amino acids. V lost 4 bases and J lost 3; bases outside the gene matches: 18. The germline V gene encodes CDR1 MNHNS and CDR2 SASEGT.

This clone was observed at least ten times. This sequence joins TRBV29-1 and TRBJ2-7; 10 positions match TRBD1. CDR3 length equals 12 residues. The V segment lost 6 bases and the J segment 6 bases; nucleotides outside the gene matches: 5. Germline V gives CDR1 SQVTM, CDR2 ANQGSEA. CDR3 coding DNA: TGCAGCGTCCGGGACAGGGGTCGCGAGCAGTACTTC. The encoded protein is CSVRDRGREQYF.

This rearrangement joins TRBV2 to TRBJ2-7; D might be TRBD2 (5 bases). Germline V gene lookup returns CDR1 SNHLY and CDR2 FYNNEI. The CDR3 totals 12 residues. V shed 7 bases and J shed 0 bases, with 7 bases lying between them. The CDR3 loop is CASMRVSYEQYF. The CDR3 region has the DNA TGTGCCAGCATGAGGGTCTCCTACGAGCAGTACTTC.

V gene TRBV6-2 or TRBV6-3 combines with J gene TRBJ1-5; 8 bases map to TRBD1. The length of the CDR3 is 16 residues. Losses at the gene ends were 0 bases for V and 3 bases for J; bases not matched to a gene: 4. The germline gives CDR1 MNHEY, CDR2 SVGEGT. CDR3 in amino acids: CASSYSRGQDNQPQHF. The CDR3 DNA is TGTGCCAGCAGTTACTCGAGGGGACAGGACAATCAGCCCCAGCATTTT.

The V call is TRBV5-8, the J call TRBJ2-2; 8 bases agree with TRBD2. V trimming: 4 bases; J trimming: 0 bases; junction bases outside the gene matches: 14. The germline CDR1 and CDR2 sequences are SGHTS and YDEGEE. The CDR3 has 19 amino acids. The CDR3 region is CASSRQIGPGGANTGELFF. As DNA, the CDR3 is TGTGCCAGCAGCCGACAGATAGGGCCGGGGGGGGCGAACACCGGGGAGCTGTTTTTT.

This clone appeared a few times. J is TRBJ1-3 and V is TRBV7-9; D is undetermined. This CDR3 comprises 15 residues. Germline CDR1 reads SEHNR; CDR2 reads FQNEAQ (reference sequence). V was pared by 2 bases and J by 0 bases, with 8 bases between. In DNA, the CDR3 is TGTGCCAGCAGCTTAACGGTTAGCTCTGGAAACACCATATATTTT. It specifies CASSLTVSSGNTIYF. The full variable domain, rest sourced from reference TRBV7-9 and TRBJ1-3, is DTGVSQNPRHKITKRGQNVTFRCDPISEHNRLYWYRQTLGQGPEFLTYFQNEAQLEKSRLLSDRFSAERPKGSFSTLEIQRTEQGDSAMYLCASSLTVSSGNTIYFGEGSWLTVV.

The gene calls are TRBV5-1 and TRBJ2-1; possibly TRBD1 for D (5 bases). The length of the CDR3 is 15 residues. Germline V gives CDR1 SGHRS, CDR2 YFSETQ. Trimming stripped 5 bases from V and 4 bases from J, with 16 bases between. The CDR3 DNA reads as TGCGCCAGCAGTCCCAGGGCCCACTCTTACAATGAGCAGTTCTTC. This sequence encodes CASSPRAHSYNEQFF. Full variable domain (missing parts from reference TRBV5-1 and TRBJ2-1): KAGVTQTPRYLIKTRGQQVTLSCSPISGHRSVSWYQQTPGQGLQFLFEYFSETQRNKGNFPGRFSGRQFSNSRSEMNVSTLELGDSALYLCASSPRAHSYNEQFFGPGTRLTVL.

This chain connects TRBV7-9 to TRBJ1-5, with TRBD1 identical over 10 bases. Trimming took 0 bases from V and 7 from J; bases not matched to a gene: 3. CDR3 size: 15 residues. The germline V gene encodes CDR1 SEHNR and CDR2 FQNEAQ (reference sequence). CDR3 DNA: TGTGCCAGCAGCTTAGCGGGACAGGGGAACCAGCCCCAGCATTTT. Translating it yields CASSLAGQGNQPQHF.

The chain couples TRBV28 to TRBJ1-1, with D possibly TRBD1 on 6 matching bases. V gave up 2 bases and J gave up 6 bases, with 13 bases separating them. The CDR3 sequence is 14 residues long. The V gene's germline CDR1 is MDHEN and CDR2 SYDVKM. CDR3: CASSLTQGRAEAFF. For the CDR3, the DNA is TGTGCCAGCAGTTTAACACAGGGTCGGGCTGAAGCTTTCTTT.

The V gene is TRBV7-8, the J gene TRBJ1-1, with D possibly TRBD1 on 5 matching bases. Trimming removed 5 bases from V and 1 base from J, with 14 bases in between. The CDR3 length is 15 residues. Germline values: CDR1 SGHVS, CDR2 FQNEAQ. The CDR3 here is CASSPRGGQNTEAFF. The CDR3 nucleotides read TGTGCCAGCAGCCCGCGGGGAGGACAGAACACTGAAGCTTTCTTT.

CDR3 in amino acids: CASSLGLQGARQPQHF. The CDR3 DNA follows: TGCGCCAGCAGCTTGGGTCTGCAGGGGGCGAGACAGCCCCAGCATTTT. This rearrangement joins TRBV5-1 to TRBJ1-5, with 8 nucleotides matching TRBD1. J gave up 7 bases and V 0 bases, and 9 bases lay outside the gene matches. The CDR3 runs to 16 residues. Germline V lookup: CDR1 SGHRS, CDR2 YFSETQ.

This chain connects TRBV28 to TRBJ2-7; D uncertain. This CDR3 has 13 amino acids. V shed 5 bases and J shed 4 bases, with 12 bases lying between them. Per the germline V gene, CDR1 is MDHEN and CDR2 is SYDVKM. CDR3 sequence (DNA): TGTGCCAGCAGTCCACTGAGTTGGTACGAGCAGTACTTC. Translated: CASSPLSWYEQYF.

A single count supports this clone. The CDR3 DNA sequence: TGTGCCAGCAGTTTGAGTAGCGGGTTAAGGAATGAGCAGTTCTTC. Its protein is CASSLSSGLRNEQFF. V usage is TRBV28 and J usage is TRBJ2-1; 7 positions match TRBD2. Germline trimming cut 3 bases from V and 7 bases from J; bases unmatched to any gene: 9. This CDR3 region has 15 residues. CDR1 and CDR2 from the germline V gene are MDHEN and SYDVKM.

This clone was observed a handful of times. The sample carries other DNA sequences with the same CDR3. V is TRBV19 and J is TRBJ1-1; unclear D gene. V was shortened by 8 bases and J by 4 bases, with 11 bases between the two germline ends. There are 12 residues in the CDR3. In germline, CDR1 is LNHDA, CDR2 SQIVND (reference sequence). This CDR3 reads CASSRGVTEAFF. The CDR3 nucleotides are TGTGCCAGTTCCCGCGGGGTCACTGAAGCTTTCTTT. Drawing the rest from reference TRBV19 and TRBJ1-1, the complete variable domain is DGGITQSPKYLFRKEGQNVTLSCEQNLNHDAMYWYRQDPGQGLRLIYYSQIVNDFQKGDIAEGYSVSREKKESFPLTVTSAQKNPTAFYLCASSRGVTEAFFGQGTRLTVV.

This clone was picked up one time. The chain joins TRBV19 to TRBJ2-7; TRBD2 aligns across 7 bases. CDR3 length: 16 amino acids. Per germline, CDR1 LNHDA and CDR2 SQIVND (reference sequence). Trimming at V came to 6 bases and at J to 1 base, leaving 12 bases not matched to a gene. The CDR3 nucleotides read TGTGCCAGTAGAACCACAGGAGCGGGGACGTCCTACGAGCAGTACTTC. Encoded protein: CASRTTGAGTSYEQYF.

The CDR3, as DNA: TGTGCCAGCAGTTACTATCTAGTAGGGAACACCGGGGAGCTGTTTTTT. Translated, it gives CASSYYLVGNTGELFF. J is TRBJ2-2 and V is TRBV6-5; D unclear. This CDR3 region has 16 residues. Germline CDR1 reads MNHEY; CDR2 reads SVGAGI. The V gene lost 1 base and the J gene lost 1 base, with 10 bases spanning the gap.

The rearrangement links TRBV28 to TRBJ2-5; no definite D call. Trimming left V 3 bases short and J 9 bases short, with 8 bases between. The germline V gene encodes CDR1 MDHEN and CDR2 SYDVKM. The CDR3 loop spans 11 amino acids. Here the CDR3 reads CASSLVRAQYF. Written as DNA, the CDR3 is TGTGCCAGCAGTTTGGTTAGAGCCCAGTACTTC.